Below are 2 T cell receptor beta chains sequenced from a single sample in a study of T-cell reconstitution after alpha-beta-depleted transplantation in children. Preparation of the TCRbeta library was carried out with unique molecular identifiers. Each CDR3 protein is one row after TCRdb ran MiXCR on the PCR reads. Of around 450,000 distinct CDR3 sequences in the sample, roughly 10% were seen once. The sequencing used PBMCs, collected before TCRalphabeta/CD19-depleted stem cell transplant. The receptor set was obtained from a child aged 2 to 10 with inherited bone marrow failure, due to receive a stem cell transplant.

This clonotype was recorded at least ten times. This CDR3 reads CASSFSGSPTDTQYF. The CDR3 bases are TGTGCCAGCAGCTTTAGCGGGAGCCCCACAGATACGCAGTATTTT. The genes are TRBV7-2 and TRBJ2-3, with TRBD2 matching 9 bases. The germline gives CDR1 SGHTA, CDR2 FQGNSA. The CDR3 loop spans 15 amino acids. V shed 3 bases, J shed 2 bases, and the junction held 3 bases outside the gene matches.

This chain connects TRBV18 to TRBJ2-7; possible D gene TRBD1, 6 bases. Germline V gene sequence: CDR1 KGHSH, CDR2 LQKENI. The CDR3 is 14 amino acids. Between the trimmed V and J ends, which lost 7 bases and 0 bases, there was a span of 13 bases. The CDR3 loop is CASFEGQSSYEQYF. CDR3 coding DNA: TGTGCCAGCTTCGAAGGACAGAGCTCCTACGAGCAGTACTTC.